Following are 25 T cell receptor beta chains from one sample sequenced in a study of blood T cells in healthy people across ages. A J-beta primer mix and a sample-barcoded 5' primer were used in a second PCR of about 6 to 12 cycles. TCRdb processed the 5' RACE reads anew with MiXCR; each CDR3 protein has one entry. The data contain over 1,500,000 distinct CDR3 sequences, about two fifths of them singletons. Material for sequencing was blood. These receptors came from a human donor in good health.

The chain is built from TRBV9 and TRBJ2-3; D possibly corresponds to TRBD2 (5 bases). Germline CDR1 SGDLS, CDR2 YYNGEE. CDR3 length: 15 amino acids. V was shortened by 1 base and J by 0 bases, with 9 bases between the two germline ends. CDR3 protein: CASSVSRGSTDTQYF. For the CDR3, the DNA is TGTGCCAGCAGCGTATCCCGGGGAAGCACAGATACGCAGTATTTT.

This clonotype was seen only a few times. This chain uses TRBV7-3 with TRBJ1-2, with 8 bases identical to TRBD1. V lost 5 bases and J lost 4; bases outside the gene matches: 9. The CDR3 is 15 amino acids. From germline, CDR1 is SGHTA and CDR2 FQGTGA. The CDR3 spells CASSKQGELGYGYTF. The CDR3 DNA reads TGTGCCAGCAGCAAACAGGGGGAACTCGGCTATGGCTACACCTTC.

This clonotype was counted once. This chain links TRBV20-1 with TRBJ2-3, with 8 bases identical to TRBD1. V dropped 3 bases and J dropped 4; count of bases not matched to a gene: 6. Germline V gives CDR1 DFQATT, CDR2 SNEGSKA (reference sequence). The CDR3 is 14 residues long. CDR3 in amino acids: CSASSDRAPDTQYF. The CDR3 nucleotides are TGCAGTGCTAGCTCGGACAGGGCCCCAGATACGCAGTATTTT.

V usage is TRBV21-1 and J usage is TRBJ1-2; no check of the table's D call, TRBD1, against the DNA was made. TRBV21-1 is a recognized pseudogene. The CDR3 totals 20 residues. The DNA of the CDR3 is TGTGCCAGCAGCAAACGGGGTGTCGCGGGACAGGATCTCGTAGACTATGGCTACACCTTC. Encoded protein: CASSKRGVAGQDLVDYGYTF.

The rearrangement uses TRBV5-1 and TRBJ1-4; 10 bases agree with TRBD1. J lost 7 bases, V lost 6 bases, and 6 bases had no gene match. The CDR3 totals 14 residues. In germline, CDR1 is SGHRS, CDR2 YFSETQ. The CDR3 DNA sequence: TGCGCCAGCACCCCGGGACAGGGGCTTGAAAAACTGTTTTTT. As protein: CASTPGQGLEKLFF. The entire variable domain, with the rest obtained from reference TRBV5-1 and TRBJ1-4, is as follows: KAGVTQTPRYLIKTRGQQVTLSCSPISGHRSVSWYQQTPGQGLQFLFEYFSETQRNKGNFPGRFSGRQFSNSRSEMNVSTLELGDSALYLCASTPGQGLEKLFFGSGTQLSVL.

In its sample, this clonotype was seen a few times. The V call is TRBV7-3, the J call TRBJ1-1, with 7 bases matching TRBD1. Germline lookup yields CDR1 SGHTA and CDR2 FQGTGA. Germline trimming cut 4 bases from V and 3 bases from J; bases unmatched to any gene: 2. CDR3 length equals 13 residues. CDR3: CASSSGGDTEAFF. As DNA, the CDR3 is TGTGCCAGCAGCTCAGGGGGGGACACTGAAGCTTTCTTT.

The J gene is TRBJ1-1, the V gene TRBV19; D is unclear. The V gene's germline CDR1 is LNHDA and CDR2 SQIVND (reference sequence). This CDR3 spans 15 amino acids. V lost 3 bases and J 4 bases, leaving 15 bases between the germline ends. The CDR3 DNA sequence: TGTGCCAGTAGTATTCGGCCAGCCGGAAGCACTGAAGCTTTCTTT. This translates into CASSIRPAGSTEAFF.

Details on this clonotype: The junction and the germline gene differ at one end; a read error may be behind it. This chain joins TRBV24-1 and TRBJ1-2; D uncertain. Germline CDR1 is KGHDR and CDR2 is SFDVKD. The CDR3 has 15 amino acids. The CDR3 DNA reads as TGCGCCACCAGTTTAGACGGCCCAACCAACTATGGCTACACCTTC. The encoded protein is CATSLDGPTNYGYTF.

V usage is TRBV14 and J usage is TRBJ2-1, with 12 bases lining up with TRBD2. The CDR3 spans 17 residues. Germline CDR1 reads SGHDN; CDR2 reads FVKESK. With 4 bases clipped from V and 6 bases from J, the junction kept 10 bases outside the gene matches. The CDR3 loop reads CASSPRLAGAFANEQFF. The CDR3 coding sequence is TGTGCCAGCAGCCCCCGACTAGCGGGGGCGTTCGCCAATGAGCAGTTCTTC.

This clonotype came up many times. The J gene is TRBJ1-6, the V gene TRBV15; D is unresolved. Deletions cut 1 base from V and 8 bases from J, with 6 bases between. The germline V gene encodes CDR1 LNHNV and CDR2 YYDKDF (reference sequence). The CDR3 spans 13 residues. The CDR3 protein is CATSRAQDSPLHF. The CDR3 DNA reads as TGTGCCACCAGCAGAGCGCAAGATTCACCCCTCCACTTT.

The V and J genes are TRBV29-1 and TRBJ2-1; D might be TRBD1 (6 bases). Per the germline V gene, CDR1 is SQVTM and CDR2 is ANQGSEA. V shed 4 bases and J shed 3 bases, with 16 bases lying between them. This CDR3 contains 15 residues. In nucleotides, the CDR3 is TGCAGCGTTGGATTACAGGGTAGGGGCTACAATGAGCAGTTCTTC. It is translated as CSVGLQGRGYNEQFF.

This chain's CDR3 is CASSQATGTIGAYEQYF. The CDR3 bases are TGTGCCAGCAGCCAAGCTACTGGGACAATTGGCGCCTACGAGCAGTACTTC. The chain carries TRBV11-2 and TRBJ2-7, with D possibly being TRBD1 (6 bases). CDR1 is SGHAT, CDR2 FQNNGV, per germline. Trimming removed 5 bases at V and 2 bases at J, with 22 bases between. This CDR3 has 17 residues.

V and J are TRBV10-3 and TRBJ2-1; no reliable D call. Germline-derived CDR1 and CDR2 are ENHRY and SYGVKD. Trimming took 5 bases from V and 5 from J, leaving 13 bases between them. CDR3 length: 14 amino acids. The CDR3 nucleotides read TGTGCCATCAGTCCTTCTCAGGAGAACAATGAGCAGTTCTTC. This translates into CAISPSQENNEQFF.

In this sample, this clonotype turned up a few times. This chain joins TRBV6-6 and TRBJ2-1, with a weak D call TRBD1 (5 bases). The CDR3 spans 15 residues. The V gene lost 5 bases and the J gene lost 2 bases, with 13 bases spanning the gap. Germline lookup yields CDR1 MNHNY and CDR2 SVGAGI (reference sequence). The CDR3: CASSAGYGTYNEQFF. The CDR3 bases are TGTGCCAGCAGTGCAGGGTATGGGACCTACAATGAGCAGTTCTTC.

This clonotype has a handful of counts. The chain links TRBV4-2 to TRBJ2-3, with D possibly matching TRBD2 (6 bases). The CDR3 consists of 16 residues. The V gene lost 5 bases and the J gene lost 3 bases, with 18 bases spanning the gap. Germline CDR1 and CDR2: LGHNA and YNFKEQ. For the CDR3, the DNA is TGTGCCAGCAGCAAATCCGGGGGTACAGATACAGATACGCAGTATTTT. Protein product: CASSKSGGTDTDTQYF.

Notes on this clonotype: A read error may account for a junction end that differs from germline. The chain employs TRBV6-6 and TRBJ2-5, with TRBD2 matching over 10 bases. CDR3 length: 16 amino acids. CDR1 is MNHNY, CDR2 SVGAGI, per germline (reference sequence). The chain's CDR3 is CVSSYLSGGAGETQYF. DNA of the CDR3: TGTGTCAGCAGTTACTTGAGCGGGGGGGCCGGGGAGACCCAGTACTTC.

This clonotype occurred a few times. The CDR3 region is CASTARADTQYF. The CDR3, as DNA: TGTGCCAGCACCGCCCGGGCAGATACGCAGTATTTT. This chain connects TRBV6-2 or TRBV6-3 to TRBJ2-3; the D is unclear. The CDR3 spans 12 residues. CDR1 is MNHEY and CDR2 is SVGEGT in the germline V gene. V was trimmed by 7 bases and J by 4 bases, leaving 9 bases between them.

This clonotype was counted a few times. The CDR3 is CSVVRLAGGNQETQYF. CDR3 nucleotide sequence: TGCAGCGTTGTAAGACTAGCGGGGGGGAATCAAGAGACCCAGTACTTC. The V call is TRBV29-1, the J call TRBJ2-5, with 14 bases fitting TRBD2. This CDR3 region has 16 residues. The ends lost 4 bases at V and 2 bases at J; junction bases unmatched: 6. Germline V gives CDR1 SQVTM, CDR2 ANQGSEA.

The sample holds a few counts of this clonotype. The V and J genes are TRBV7-2 and TRBJ2-4; D gene unclear. Trimming removed 0 bases from V and 6 bases from J, with 9 bases in between. This CDR3 spans 14 amino acids. CDR1 and CDR2 from the germline V gene are SGHTA and FQGNSA. CDR3 residues: CASSLAVVGNIQYF. The CDR3 nucleotides read TGTGCCAGCAGCTTAGCGGTGGTTGGAAACATTCAGTACTTC.

This clonotype has at least ten counts. V is TRBV7-9 and J is TRBJ1-1, with a possible D match to TRBD1 (5 bases). V was clipped by 1 base and J by 0 bases, with 6 bases between them. This CDR3 contains 14 residues. Looked up from germline, CDR1 is SEHNR and CDR2 is FQNEAQ (reference sequence). The CDR3 reads CASSLGGLNTEAFF. The CDR3 nucleotides are TGTGCCAGCAGCTTAGGGGGCCTGAACACTGAAGCTTTCTTT.

The gene calls are TRBV2 and TRBJ2-3; D is perhaps TRBD2 (5 bases). V was clipped by 1 base and J by 3 bases, with 8 bases between them. The CDR3 is made up of 14 amino acids. CDR1 is SNHLY and CDR2 is FYNNEI in the germline V gene. In DNA form, the CDR3 reads TGTGCCAGCAGTGAAGGGACTTTTACAGATACGCAGTATTTT. Its protein product is CASSEGTFTDTQYF.

The chain uses TRBV5-1 and TRBJ2-7; TRBD1 matches 7 bases. Germline CDR1 reads SGHRS; CDR2 reads YFSETQ. The CDR3 sequence is 14 residues long. J lost 3 bases, V lost 2 bases, and 5 bases had no gene match. The CDR3 DNA reads TGCGCCAGCAGCTTCCGGGACAGCCTCTACGAGCAGTACTTC. Translation: CASSFRDSLYEQYF.

The chain has TRBV24-1 and TRBJ2-5; a possible D gene is TRBD2 (5 bases). CDR3 size: 15 residues. Deletions cut 4 bases from V and 7 bases from J, with 18 bases between. The germline CDR1 and CDR2 sequences are KGHDR and SFDVKD. The CDR3 loop reads CATSEEENSLGTQYF. The CDR3 DNA sequence: TGTGCCACCAGTGAGGAGGAAAACTCTCTTGGGACCCAGTACTTC.

This chain uses TRBV5-8 with TRBJ2-7, with D perhaps TRBD2 (6 bases). V was clipped by 0 bases and J by 5 bases, with 12 bases between them. This CDR3 has 14 amino acids. Germline V CDR1 and CDR2: SGHTS, YDEGEE. The CDR3 here is CASSLDFGGNEQYF. CDR3 in DNA: TGTGCCAGCAGCTTGGATTTCGGGGGAAACGAGCAGTACTTC.

The rearrangement links TRBV29-1 to TRBJ1-5, with no clear D. This CDR3 contains 13 residues. The V end lost 7 bases, the J end lost 7 bases, and 17 bases lay between the germline ends. Per germline, CDR1 SQVTM and CDR2 ANQGSEA. The CDR3, as DNA: TGCAGCGCCTCGCAGGCCCCGGGGCAGCCCCAGCATTTT. Translated, it gives CSASQAPGQPQHF.